A single TCR beta chain is shown here with its context. TCRdb keeps only in-frame clones here, not all; method: immunoSEQ multiplex PCR. The table records under 20,000 clones, 85% of them present only once. This sample is drawn from a study of blood T cell repertoires in COVID-19. Germline V gene sequence: CDR1 SGHNT, CDR2 YYREEE (reference sequence). The CDR3 length is 16 residues. Trimming removed 0 bases from V and 10 bases from J; junction bases left unmatched: 10. This rearrangement joins TRBV5-4 to TRBJ1-6; 7 bases line up with TRBD1. The sequence was collected from a human donor with active COVID-19. The donor label of this sample is uncertain. Specimen: peripheral blood. CDR3 loop: CASSLAIQGTESPLHF. The CDR3, as DNA: TGTGCCAGCAGCTTGGCGATACAGGGGACGGAGTCACCCCTCCACTTT.